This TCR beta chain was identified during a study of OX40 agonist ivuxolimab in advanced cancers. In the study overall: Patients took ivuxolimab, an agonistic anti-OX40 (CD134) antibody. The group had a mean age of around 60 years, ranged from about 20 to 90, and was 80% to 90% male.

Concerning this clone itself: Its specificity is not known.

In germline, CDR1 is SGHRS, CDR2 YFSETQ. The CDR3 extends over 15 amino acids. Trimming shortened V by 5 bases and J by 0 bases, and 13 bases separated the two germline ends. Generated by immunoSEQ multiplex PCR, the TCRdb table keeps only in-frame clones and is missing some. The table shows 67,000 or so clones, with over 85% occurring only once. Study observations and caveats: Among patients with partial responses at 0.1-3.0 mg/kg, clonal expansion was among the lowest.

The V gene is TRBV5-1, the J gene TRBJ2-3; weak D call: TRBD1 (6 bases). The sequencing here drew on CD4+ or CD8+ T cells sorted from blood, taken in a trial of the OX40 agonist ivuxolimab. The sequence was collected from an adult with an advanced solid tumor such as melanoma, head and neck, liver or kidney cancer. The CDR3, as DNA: TGCGCCAGCAGAGCAAGGACAGCGAGCACAGATACGCAGTATTTT. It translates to CASRARTASTDTQYF.